Sequencing of this TCR beta chain was carried out in a study of metastatic and nonmetastatic thyroid tumors. Study-level background: A comparison of repertoires was made across blood and tumor or nodule tissue from malignant and benign thyroid patients. Study-level results: It was reportedly found that TCR beta diversity was significantly higher in malignant thyroid tumors than in benign nodules, a difference seen in both blood and tumor samples.

Original analysis: Construction of a distant-metastasis classifier for papillary thyroid cancer relied on CDR3 differences across clinicopathological groups. TCRdb re-called the PCR reads with MiXCR. The V and J calls follow TCRdb's processing rather than the paper's. The sample records 35,000 to 50,000 clones, around 20% being singletons. Each patient went into thyroid surgery without having received any treatment. With termini counted, the CDR3 has 12 amino acids. Germline V gene sequence: CDR1 LGHNT, CDR2 FRNRAP. As to this clone: Its matching antigen is unknown. Because the CDR3 is missing its conserved closing phenylalanine or tryptophan, this is likely a read error. No DNA is shown, since the ends of the CDR3 on it are uncertain; the CDR3 is the one TCRdb lists.

J is TRBJ2-1 and V is TRBV12-5; the D segment call TRBD2 is taken from the table without a DNA check. This receptor was obtained from a female donor with papillary thyroid cancer or a benign thyroid nodule (not recorded which). Some clones in this sample may be carry-over from other donors' samples. The sequenced sample was blood. This CDR3 reads CASGTHGTLEFL.